Shown below are 9 T cell receptor beta chains from a single sample sequenced in a study of blood T cell repertoires in COVID-19. Method: immunoSEQ multiplex PCR; TCRdb's copy keeps in-frame clones and lacks some. The profile shows tens of thousands of clones, less than 85% of them singletons. What was sequenced was peripheral blood. These receptors came from a man between 65 and 85 years old with COVID-19, enrolled during active disease.

The chain recombines TRBV29-1 with TRBJ1-4, with 8 bases identical to TRBD1. J gave up 8 bases and V 5 bases, and 7 bases lay outside the gene matches. The CDR3 runs to 13 residues. Germline V gene sequence: CDR1 SQVTM, CDR2 ANQGSEA. The CDR3 sequence: CSVQQGVGEKLFF. CDR3 nucleotide sequence: TGCAGCGTTCAACAGGGGGTTGGAGAAAAACTGTTTTTT.

As concerns this clone: An end of the junction does not agree with germline; a read error may underlie this. The CDR3 here is CASSELETGLYDEQFF. The CDR3, as DNA: TGTGCCAGCAGTGAGCTCGAGACAGGACTCTACGATGAGCAGTTCTTC. The V call is TRBV2, the J call TRBJ2-1; possibly TRBD1 for D (6 bases). From germline, CDR1 is SNHLY and CDR2 FYNNEI. CDR3 length: 16 amino acids. Full variable domain (missing parts from reference TRBV2 and TRBJ2-1): EPEVTQTPSHQVTQMGQEVILRCVPISNHLYFYWYRQILGQKVEFLVSFYNNEISEKSEIFDDQFSVERPDGSNFTLKIRSTKLEDSAMYFCASSELETGLYDEQFFGPGTRLTVL.

The chain carries TRBV11-2 and TRBJ1-2; weak D call: TRBD1 (6 bases). Per the germline V gene, CDR1 is SGHAT and CDR2 is FQNNGV. Trimming removed 8 bases at V and 0 bases at J, with 10 bases between. The CDR3 spans 13 residues. DNA for the CDR3: TGTGCCAGCGGGGGGGCCTCTAACTATGGCTACACCTTC. Amino acid sequence: CASGGASNYGYTF.

This clone was seen more than once but under ten times. Here the CDR3 reads CATSDRGQGSGANVLTF. In nucleotides, the CDR3 is TGTGCCACCAGTGATAGGGGACAGGGCTCTGGGGCCAACGTCCTGACTTTC. This chain joins TRBV24-1 and TRBJ2-6; 9 bases align to TRBD1. After removal of 3 bases from V and 0 bases from J, the junction contained 2 bases not matched to a gene. The CDR3 has 17 residues. Per the germline V gene, CDR1 is KGHDR and CDR2 is SFDVKD.

The rearrangement links TRBV10-3 to TRBJ2-7; D uncertain. The germline V gene encodes CDR1 ENHRY and CDR2 SYGVKD. V lost 7 bases, J lost 5 bases, and 15 bases lay in between. The length of the CDR3 is 13 residues. CDR3 nucleotide sequence: TGTGCCATCAAAGAATCACTACCCAACGAGCAGTACTTC. It encodes CAIKESLPNEQYF.

This chain joins TRBV9 and TRBJ1-2; D uncertain. Germline values: CDR1 SGDLS, CDR2 YYNGEE. The V and J ends lost 0 bases and 5 bases respectively, with 11 bases between them. The CDR3 extends over 14 amino acids. CDR3 sequence (DNA): TGTGCCAGCAGCGTAGGTGCGGGCCCTTATGGCTACACCTTC. This translates into CASSVGAGPYGYTF.

The chain carries TRBV5-1 and TRBJ2-3; 9 bases are a match to TRBD2. The V segment lost 3 bases and the J segment 10 bases; nucleotides outside the gene matches: 15. Germline V gives CDR1 SGHRS, CDR2 YFSETQ. The CDR3 spans 16 residues. CDR3 bases: TGCGCCAGCAGCTATGAGGAGGCGGGAGGGCCGATTCCGCAGTATTTT. Translation gives CASSYEEAGGPIPQYF.

This clone has more than one count but fewer than ten. This chain connects TRBV18 to TRBJ2-7; 15 bases are a match to TRBD2. The CDR3 totals 16 residues. The V segment lost 3 bases and the J segment 3 bases; nucleotides outside the gene matches: 3. Germline CDR1 is KGHSH and CDR2 is LQKENI. The CDR3 loop is CASSPGLAGGSYEQYF. DNA for the CDR3: TGTGCCAGCTCACCGGGACTAGCGGGAGGTAGCTACGAGCAGTACTTC.

This clone was recorded only once. The rearrangement joins TRBV21-1 to TRBJ2-5; the table names TRBD1, a call not compared with the DNA. TRBV21-1 is reported as a pseudogene. The CDR3 runs 17 residues. CDR3 nucleotide sequence: TGTGCCAGCAGCCGCGAAATACAGACAGGGGGGATGGAGACCCAGTACTTC. Amino acid sequence: CASSREIQTGGMETQYF.